The T cell receptor (beta chain) described here comes from a study of shared clonotypes between healthy human individuals. Repertoires were generated with immunoSEQ multiplex PCR, while TCRdb's copy carries only in-frame clones and drops some. The sample records some 200,000 clones, approximately 62% being singletons. Whole-study results and caveats: Larger richness was generally estimated for naive than memory subsets. An effect of sequencing depth on clonotype sharing among donors was expected.

The germline gives CDR1 SGHRS, CDR2 YFSETQ. This CDR3 comprises 15 residues. V shed 4 bases, J shed 0 bases, and the junction held 3 bases outside the gene matches. Of note for this clone: Its antigen is not known.

This sequence was found in a man younger than 45 in good health. Sequencing was performed on memory CD4+ T cells sorted from blood. The subset: CD45RA-negative fraction. V usage is TRBV5-1 and J usage is TRBJ2-2; 7 nucleotides match TRBD1. Here the CDR3 DNA reads TGCGCCAGCAGCCGAGGACAGGCGAACACCGGGGAGCTGTTTTTT. Translation: CASSRGQANTGELFF.